What follows are 8 T cell receptor beta chains derived from one specimen sequenced in a study of control samples from healthy donors and cancer patients. The data were produced by immunoSEQ multiplex PCR, yet TCRdb's version contains in-frame clones alone and is incomplete. Here the sample spans 150,000 to 200,000 clones, just under 95% being singletons. Sequencing input: blood. The receptor source for this set is a woman in her forties in good health.

This sequence joins TRBV5-4 and TRBJ2-4; TRBD1 agrees at 10 bases. CDR3 length equals 13 residues. The ends lost 4 bases at V and 8 bases at J; junction bases unmatched: 3. Germline values: CDR1 SGHNT, CDR2 YYREEE (reference sequence). CDR3 DNA sequence: TGTGCCAGCAGCCGGGACAGGGGACACATTCAGTACTTC. It yields the protein CASSRDRGHIQYF.

This clone was observed once. The chain has TRBV12-3 or TRBV12-4 and TRBJ2-5; no firm D call. This CDR3 has 13 amino acids. Trimming removed 2 bases at V and 2 bases at J, with 6 bases between. CDR3 nucleotides: TGTGCCAGCAGTTTACTGGGACAAGAGACCCAGTACTTC. Its translation is CASSLLGQETQYF.

Only one count was recorded for this clone. The J gene is TRBJ1-4, the V gene TRBV12-5; D is possibly TRBD1 (5 bases). Germline loops: CDR1 LGHNT, CDR2 FRNRAP. The CDR3 is 17 amino acids. The V and J ends lost 6 bases and 4 bases respectively, with 21 bases between them. CDR3 sequence (DNA): TGTGCTAGTGGACCCGCCCCGGGGACGGATCGTAATGAAAAACTGTTTTTT. This codes for CASGPAPGTDRNEKLFF.

V usage is TRBV5-1 and J usage is TRBJ2-5; D is unresolved. Germline CDR1 and CDR2: SGHRS and YFSETQ. V was cut by 3 bases and J by 4 bases, with 22 bases left in between. The CDR3 loop spans 17 amino acids. CDR3 nucleotides: TGCGCCAGCAGCTCCTTCGCCGGGCCTAAGCTCCGAGAGACCCAGTACTTC. It is translated as CASSSFAGPKLRETQYF.

The V call is TRBV4-3, the J call TRBJ1-2; unclear D gene. This CDR3 is 14 amino acids long. Trimming took 0 bases from V and 4 from J, leaving 9 bases between them. Germline loops: CDR1 LGHNA, CDR2 YSLEER. In DNA form, the CDR3 reads TGCGCCAGCAGCCAAGAACAGAGAGCCTATGGCTACACCTTC. Its protein is CASSQEQRAYGYTF.

The V gene is TRBV7-2, the J gene TRBJ1-5, with D tentatively TRBD1 (6 bases). V was shortened by 6 bases and J by 4 bases, with 10 bases between the two germline ends. CDR1 and CDR2 from the germline V gene are SGHTA and FQGNSA. The CDR3 has 13 amino acids. The CDR3 region is CASSRDTNQPQHF. The CDR3 region has the DNA TGTGCCAGCAGTCGGGACACAAATCAGCCCCAGCATTTT.

This CDR3 is CASSRPGRKNTEAFF. CDR3 coding DNA: TGTGCCAGCAGCAGGCCCGGGAGAAAGAACACTGAAGCTTTCTTT. The rearrangement uses TRBV21-1 and TRBJ1-1. TRBV21-1 is a recognized pseudogene. The CDR3 contains 15 residues.

The V gene is TRBV6-6, the J gene TRBJ1-4; TRBD1 aligns across 7 bases. Trimming cost V 6 bases and J 5 bases; bases outside gene matches: 9. The germline CDR1 and CDR2 sequences are MNHNY and SVGAGI (reference sequence). CDR3 length equals 15 residues. This CDR3 is CASRGSDRANEKLFF. The CDR3 DNA sequence: TGTGCCAGCAGGGGCTCAGACAGGGCGAATGAAAAACTGTTTTTT.